One sample yielded the 24 T cell receptor beta chains listed below, sequenced in a study of T cell responses to AZD1222 COVID-19 vaccine. Sequencing used immunoSEQ multiplex PCR; TCRdb keeps in-frame clones, though not all of them. The data show about 100,000 clones, approximately 91% seen once. Sequencing used peripheral blood, obtained 28 days after the second AZD1222 dose. The receptors here all came from an adult who received the AZD1222 COVID-19 vaccine.

The chain links TRBV15 to TRBJ2-7; TRBD1 is a possible D gene (5 bases). The germline V gene has CDR1 LNHNV and CDR2 YYDKDF (reference sequence). Trimming pared 3 bases from V and 2 bases from J, leaving 14 bases between. The CDR3 covers 15 residues. This CDR3 is CATSRRQGSTYEQYF. The CDR3 region has the DNA TGTGCCACCAGCAGGCGGCAGGGTTCCACCTACGAGCAGTACTTC.

This sequence joins TRBV5-1 and TRBJ2-5; 8 nucleotides line up with TRBD2. The CDR3 runs to 15 residues. J was trimmed by 2 bases and V by 1 base; bases with no gene match: 4. Per the germline V gene, CDR1 is SGHRS and CDR2 is YFSETQ. The CDR3 is CASSLNGGVQETQYF. The CDR3 DNA follows: TGCGCCAGCAGCTTGAACGGGGGGGTACAAGAGACCCAGTACTTC.

The rearrangement joins TRBV4-1 to TRBJ1-1; D not resolved. The CDR3 is 14 amino acids. Looked up from germline, CDR1 is MGHRA and CDR2 is YSYEKL. V was clipped by 1 base and J by 9 bases, with 15 bases between them. The CDR3 region is CASSQGTGRWKAFF. Here the CDR3 DNA reads TGCGCCAGCAGCCAAGGGACCGGGCGTTGGAAAGCTTTCTTT.

J is TRBJ2-7 and V is TRBV6-2 or TRBV6-3; 11 positions match TRBD2. The germline CDR1 and CDR2 sequences are MNHEY and SVGEGT. V lost 6 bases, J lost 2 bases, and 3 bases stayed unmatched. The CDR3 consists of 14 residues. CDR3 nucleotide sequence: TGTGCCAGCAGCCCTAGCGGGAGGCCCTACGAGCAGTACTTC. It specifies CASSPSGRPYEQYF.

The chain carries TRBV28 and TRBJ1-1; 7 bases match TRBD1. This CDR3 comprises 14 residues. V was clipped by 6 bases and J by 3 bases; unmatched bases: 7. CDR1 is MDHEN, CDR2 SYDVKM, per germline. The DNA of the CDR3 is TGTGCCAGCAGGTCAGAACAGGGGTACACTGAAGCTTTCTTT. Translated, it gives CASRSEQGYTEAFF.

The J gene is TRBJ2-4, the V gene TRBV6-2 or TRBV6-3; no firm D call. Trimming pared 6 bases from V and 5 bases from J, leaving 8 bases between. Looked up from germline, CDR1 is MNHEY and CDR2 is SVGEGT. This CDR3 has 12 amino acids. Here the CDR3 DNA reads TGTGCCAGCAGCCGGACCCAAAACATTCAGTACTTC. Its protein product is CASSRTQNIQYF.

In its sample, this clone was seen a few times. This chain links TRBV3-1 (or the pseudogene TRBV3-2) with TRBJ2-5; 7 nucleotides agree with TRBD2. Per the germline V gene, CDR1 is LGHDT and CDR2 is YNNKEL (reference sequence). Trimming took 7 bases from V and 0 from J; bases not matched to a gene: 8. This CDR3 is built from 15 residues. The DNA of the CDR3 is TGTGCCAGCACCCCAGGGAGGGCCGACCAAGAGACCCAGTACTTC. As protein: CASTPGRADQETQYF.

V and J are TRBV12-3 or TRBV12-4 and TRBJ1-1; D is unresolved. The length of the CDR3 is 11 residues. The germline V and J ends were trimmed by 3 bases and 6 bases, with 5 bases remaining between them. The CDR3 is CASSLGSEAFF. In DNA form, the CDR3 reads TGTGCCAGCAGTTTGGGTTCTGAAGCTTTCTTT.

The J gene is TRBJ2-2, the V gene TRBV11-3; maybe TRBD2 (5 bases). This CDR3 contains 15 residues. Germline V gene sequence: CDR1 SGHNT, CDR2 YENEEA. Trimming removed 5 bases from V and 0 bases from J, with 10 bases in between. The CDR3 sequence: CASSRSGTNTGELFF. Written as DNA, the CDR3 is TGTGCCAGCAGCCGTTCGGGGACGAACACCGGGGAGCTGTTTTTT.

The V and J genes are TRBV30 and TRBJ1-6; D ambiguous. The V and J ends lost 0 bases and 7 bases respectively, with 7 bases between them. This CDR3 is built from 13 residues. CDR1 GTSNPN and CDR2 SVGIG come from the germline V gene (reference sequence). The CDR3 protein is CAWSVAGNSPLHF. The CDR3 DNA follows: TGTGCCTGGAGTGTAGCGGGGAATTCACCCCTCCACTTT.

The V gene is TRBV5-1, the J gene TRBJ1-1; TRBD1 matches 7 bases. CDR3 size: 15 residues. Germline CDR1 is SGHRS and CDR2 is YFSETQ. V lost 4 bases and J lost 6; bases outside the gene matches: 12. The CDR3 loop is CASSLQGQTVSEAFF. CDR3 bases: TGCGCCAGCAGCCTACAGGGGCAGACGGTTTCTGAAGCTTTCTTT.

In the case of this clone: Germline is not matched at one junction end, which may reflect a read error. The V call is TRBV20-1, the J call TRBJ1-4, with D uncertain. Germline loops: CDR1 DFQATT, CDR2 SNEGSKA (reference sequence). This CDR3 spans 10 amino acids. In DNA, the CDR3 is TGCAGTGCGGGATCGGACCGTACAATTTTT. Protein sequence: CSAGSDRTIF.

The chain uses TRBV18 and TRBJ1-3; D is unclear. Trimming took 0 bases from V and 4 from J, leaving 4 bases between them. Germline V gene lookup returns CDR1 KGHSH and CDR2 LQKENI. CDR3 size: 13 residues. The CDR3 sequence: CASSPPTGNTIYF. DNA of the CDR3: TGTGCCAGCTCACCACCTACAGGAAACACCATATATTTT.

A single count supports this clone. The chain is built from TRBV29-1 and TRBJ1-3; TRBD1 aligns across 9 bases. CDR1 and CDR2 (germline): SQVTM, ANQGSEA. CDR3 length: 14 residues. Trimming at V came to 7 bases and at J to 3 bases, leaving 7 bases not matched to a gene. This chain's CDR3 is CSARDREGGNTIYF. For the CDR3, the DNA is TGCAGCGCCCGGGACAGGGAGGGTGGAAACACCATATATTTT.

This rearrangement joins TRBV15 to TRBJ2-3; TRBD2 matches 9 bases. Germline V gene lookup returns CDR1 LNHNV and CDR2 YYDKDF (reference sequence). The CDR3 consists of 15 residues. V trimming: 6 bases; J trimming: 6 bases; junction bases outside the gene matches: 10. CDR3 sequence reads: CATSRLAAFLDTQYF. CDR3 bases: TGTGCCACCAGTAGACTAGCGGCCTTCTTGGATACGCAGTATTTT.

The gene calls are TRBV24-1 and TRBJ2-2; 7 bases are a match to TRBD2. The germline V gene has CDR1 KGHDR and CDR2 SFDVKD. With 8 bases clipped from V and 7 bases from J, the junction kept 6 bases outside the gene matches. CDR3 length: 13 residues. CDR3 protein: CATTPGEGGELFF. As DNA, the CDR3 is TGTGCCACCACCCCGGGGGAGGGCGGGGAGCTGTTTTTT.

The genes are TRBV5-4 and TRBJ2-7, with a tentative D call TRBD1 (5 bases). The germline V gene encodes CDR1 SGHNT and CDR2 YYREEE (reference sequence). Trimming removed 0 bases from V and 3 bases from J, with 10 bases in between. This CDR3 comprises 14 residues. The CDR3 region is CASSLGQPDYEQYF. The CDR3 DNA is TGTGCCAGCAGCTTGGGACAGCCAGACTACGAGCAGTACTTC.

This clone was recorded once. The rearrangement links TRBV10-3 to TRBJ1-5; D might be TRBD1 (6 bases). In germline, CDR1 is ENHRY, CDR2 SYGVKD. CDR3 size: 12 residues. V lost 8 bases and J 11 bases, leaving 16 bases between the germline ends. The CDR3 protein is CAIGEGDKAQHF. The DNA for the CDR3 is TGTGCCATCGGGGAGGGGGATAAGGCCCAGCATTTT.

This rearrangement joins TRBV12-3 or TRBV12-4 to TRBJ2-7; TRBD1 matches 7 bases. This CDR3 has 13 residues. The junction had 7 bases not matched to a gene; V was cut back by 6 bases and J by 5 bases. The CDR3, as DNA: TGTGCCAGCAGCCCCGGGACAGAAAACGAGCAGTACTTC. Amino acids: CASSPGTENEQYF.

The genes are TRBV2 and TRBJ2-3; 7 bases fit TRBD2. Trimming cost V 1 base and J 3 bases; bases outside gene matches: 13. There are 18 residues in the CDR3. CDR1 and CDR2 (germline): SNHLY, FYNNEI. Here the CDR3 reads CASSEGLAVAGRTDTQYF. The DNA of the CDR3 is TGTGCCAGCAGTGAAGGGCTAGCGGTAGCTGGGCGGACAGATACGCAGTATTTT.

This clone was picked up a small number of times. The chain joins TRBV12-3 or TRBV12-4 to TRBJ1-2; D perhaps matches TRBD1 (6 bases). The CDR3 contains 12 residues. With 6 bases removed from V and 5 bases from J, the gap between germline ends came to 10 bases. CDR3 sequence reads: CASSLGQYGYTF. The CDR3 nucleotides read TGTGCCAGCAGCCTTGGACAGTATGGCTACACCTTC.

This chain uses TRBV28 with TRBJ2-7; D is perhaps TRBD1 (6 bases). Germline assignment: CDR1 MDHEN and CDR2 SYDVKM. The V end was cut by 2 bases, the J end by 3 bases, with 17 bases between. This CDR3 comprises 16 residues. The CDR3 reads CASSLGGRGRSYEQYF. The CDR3 bases are TGTGCCAGCAGTTTAGGGGGAAGGGGGAGAAGCTACGAGCAGTACTTC. The entire variable domain, with the rest obtained from reference TRBV28 and TRBJ2-7, is as follows: DVKVTQSSRYLVKRTGEKVFLECVQDMDHENMFWYRQDPGLGLRLIYFSYDVKMKEKGDIPEGYSVSREKKERFSLILESASTNQTSMYLCASSLGGRGRSYEQYFGPGTRLTVT.

Notes on this clone: An end of the junction does not agree with germline; a read error may underlie this. The chain has TRBV7-7 and TRBJ2-3; 10 bases align to TRBD2. In germline, CDR1 is SSHAT, CDR2 FNYEAQ (reference sequence). The CDR3 length is 15 residues. CDR3 in DNA: TGTGCTAGCAGCCCTCTAGCGGGGGGCACAGATACGCAGTATTTT. Translated, it gives CASSPLAGGTDTQYF.

The V gene is TRBV20-1, the J gene TRBJ1-2; D uncertain. Germline CDR1 DFQATT, CDR2 SNEGSKA (reference sequence). CDR3 length: 14 amino acids. V dropped 3 bases and J dropped 4 bases, with 15 bases sitting between them. The CDR3 bases are TGCAGTGCTAGTTTTTCCGGAGGGAGCTATGGCTACACCTTC. This encodes CSASFSGGSYGYTF.